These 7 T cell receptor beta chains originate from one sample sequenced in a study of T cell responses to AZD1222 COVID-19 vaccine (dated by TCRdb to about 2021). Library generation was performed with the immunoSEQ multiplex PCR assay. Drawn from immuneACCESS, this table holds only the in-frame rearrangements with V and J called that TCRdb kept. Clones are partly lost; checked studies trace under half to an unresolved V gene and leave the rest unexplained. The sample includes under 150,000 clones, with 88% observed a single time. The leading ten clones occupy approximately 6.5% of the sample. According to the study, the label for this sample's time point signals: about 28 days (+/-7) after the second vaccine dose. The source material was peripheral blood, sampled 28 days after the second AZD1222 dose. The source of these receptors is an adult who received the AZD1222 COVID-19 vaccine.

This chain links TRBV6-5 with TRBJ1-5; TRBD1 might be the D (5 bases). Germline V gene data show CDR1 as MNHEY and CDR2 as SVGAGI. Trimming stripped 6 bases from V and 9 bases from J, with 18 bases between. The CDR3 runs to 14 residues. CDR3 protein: CASSTQGPQRPQHF. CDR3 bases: TGTGCCAGCAGCACCCAGGGCCCGCAACGGCCCCAGCATTTT.

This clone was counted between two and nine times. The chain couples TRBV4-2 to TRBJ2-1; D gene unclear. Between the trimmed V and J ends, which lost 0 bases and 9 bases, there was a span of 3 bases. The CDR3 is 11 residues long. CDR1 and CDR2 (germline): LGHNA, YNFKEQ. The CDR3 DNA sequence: TGTGCCAGCAGCCAAGAAAGTGAGCAGTTCTTC. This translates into CASSQESEQFF.

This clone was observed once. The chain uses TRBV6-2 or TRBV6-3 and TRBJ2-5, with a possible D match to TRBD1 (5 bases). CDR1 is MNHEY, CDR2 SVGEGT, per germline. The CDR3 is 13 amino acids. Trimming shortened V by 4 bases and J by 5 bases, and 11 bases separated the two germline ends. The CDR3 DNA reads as TGTGCCAGCAGTTGGGGCGTGGCGGAGACCCAGTACTTC. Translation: CASSWGVAETQYF.

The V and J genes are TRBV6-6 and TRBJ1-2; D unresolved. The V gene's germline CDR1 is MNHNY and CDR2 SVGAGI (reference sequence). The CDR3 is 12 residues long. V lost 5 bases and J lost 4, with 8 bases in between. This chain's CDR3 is CASSPGIYGYTF. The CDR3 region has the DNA TGTGCCAGCAGTCCGGGGATCTATGGCTACACCTTC.

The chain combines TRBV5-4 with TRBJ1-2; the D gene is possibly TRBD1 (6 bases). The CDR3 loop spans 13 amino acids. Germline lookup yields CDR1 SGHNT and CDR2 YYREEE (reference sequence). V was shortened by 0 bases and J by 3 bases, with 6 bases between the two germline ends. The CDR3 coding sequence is TGTGCCAGCAGCTTGGACAGGGACTATGGCTACACCTTC. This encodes CASSLDRDYGYTF.

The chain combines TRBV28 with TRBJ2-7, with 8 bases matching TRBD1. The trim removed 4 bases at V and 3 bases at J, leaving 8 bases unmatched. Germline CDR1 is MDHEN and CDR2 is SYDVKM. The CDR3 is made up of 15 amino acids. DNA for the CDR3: TGTGCCAGCAGTTCCTCCGGGACAGGCAACTACGAGCAGTACTTC. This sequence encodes CASSSSGTGNYEQYF.

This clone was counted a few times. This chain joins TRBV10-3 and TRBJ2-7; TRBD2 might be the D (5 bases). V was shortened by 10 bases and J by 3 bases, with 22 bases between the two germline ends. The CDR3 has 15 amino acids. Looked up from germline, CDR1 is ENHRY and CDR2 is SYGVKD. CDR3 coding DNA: TGTGCCACTATAGAGGGTGGTAGCCCCAGCTACGAGCAGTACTTC. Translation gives CATIEGGSPSYEQYF.